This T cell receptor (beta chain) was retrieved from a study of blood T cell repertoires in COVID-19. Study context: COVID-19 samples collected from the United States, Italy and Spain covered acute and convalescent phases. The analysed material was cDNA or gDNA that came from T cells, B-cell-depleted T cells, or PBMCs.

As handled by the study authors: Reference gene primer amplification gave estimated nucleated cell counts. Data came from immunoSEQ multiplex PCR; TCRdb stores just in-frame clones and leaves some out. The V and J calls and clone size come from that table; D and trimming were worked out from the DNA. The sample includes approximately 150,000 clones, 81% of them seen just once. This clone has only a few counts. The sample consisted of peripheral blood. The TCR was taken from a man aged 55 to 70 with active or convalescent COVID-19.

CDR3 in DNA: TGTGCCAGCAGCTTATGGCCCAGTGTTGGCTACACCTTC. Residues: CASSLWPSVGYTF. The rearrangement links TRBV7-9 to TRBJ1-2; the D is unclear. This CDR3 has 13 residues. Looked up from germline, CDR1 is SEHNR and CDR2 is FQNEAQ (reference sequence). V was shortened by 2 bases and J by 7 bases, with 11 bases between the two germline ends. The whole variable domain, filled in from reference TRBV7-9 and TRBJ1-2, reads DTGVSQNPRHKITKRGQNVTFRCDPISEHNRLYWYRQTLGQGPEFLTYFQNEAQLEKSRLLSDRFSAERPKGSFSTLEIQRTEQGDSAMYLCASSLWPSVGYTFGSGTRLTVV.